This is a list of T cell receptor beta chains from one sample in a study of blood T cell repertoires in COVID-19. Using immunoSEQ multiplex PCR, the repertoire was profiled, and TCRdb retains in-frame clones only, with some absent. The sample consists of fewer than 450,000 clones, around 90% of them appearing once. Sequenced sample: PBMCs or T cells enriched from blood (not recorded which). The receptors stem from a woman between 18 and 29 years old who had recovered from COVID-19. Each CDR3 is given with its conserved first and last residue. A D gene is named only where the DNA matches it firmly. Not all rows give a size; the values are once, few, many and, for expanded clones, a class.

cdr3_length | clone_size | j_call | d_call | v_call | cdr3_aa | cdr3_nt
14 | - | TRBJ2-7 | TRBD1 | TRBV9 | CASSAGTGPYEQYF | TGTGCCAGCAGCGCTGGGACAGGCCCCTACGAGCAGTACTTC
16 | - | TRBJ1-2 | - | TRBV5-1 | CASSLERGGQGYGYTF | TGCGCCAGCAGCTTGGAAAGGGGGGGTCAAGGCTATGGCTACACCTTC
13 | - | TRBJ1-2 | - | TRBV6-5 | CASRQTEIYGYTF | TGTGCCAGCAGACAAACAGAGATCTATGGCTACACCTTC
14 | - | TRBJ1-5 | - | TRBV24-1 | CATSDRQVGQPQHF | TGTGCCACCAGTGATCGACAGGTGGGTCAGCCCCAGCATTTT
15 | - | TRBJ1-4 | TRBD1 | TRBV28 | CASSLDRGGDEKLFF | TGTGCCAGCAGCTTGGACAGGGGTGGGGATGAAAAACTGTTTTTT
16 | - | TRBJ2-1 | TRBD2 | TRBV10-3 | CAISPPQRDSYNEQFF | TGTGCCATCAGCCCTCCCCAGCGGGATTCCTACAATGAGCAGTTCTTC
14 | - | TRBJ2-7 | - | TRBV10-3 | CAIRLDSSSYEQYF | TGTGCCATCAGATTGGACAGTAGCTCCTACGAGCAGTACTTC
15 | - | TRBJ2-7 | TRBD1 | TRBV6-5 | CASSLGQGRSYEQYF | TGTGCCAGCAGCCTCGGACAGGGGAGGTCCTACGAGCAGTACTTC
14 | - | TRBJ2-5 | TRBD1 | TRBV2 | CASDPGQDPETQYF | TGTGCCAGCGACCCGGGACAGGACCCGGAGACCCAGTACTTC
15 | - | TRBJ2-1 | TRBD2 | TRBV13 | CASSPPLAGGHEQFF | TGTGCCAGCAGCCCCCCACTAGCGGGGGGCCATGAGCAGTTCTTC
13 | - | TRBJ1-5 | TRBD1 | TRBV18 | CASQQGSNQPQHF | TGTGCCAGCCAACAGGGGAGCAATCAGCCCCAGCATTTT
13 | - | TRBJ1-1 | - | TRBV9 | CASSVGGLTEAFF | TGTGCCAGCAGCGTAGGCGGCCTCACTGAAGCTTTCTTT
14 | few | TRBJ1-4 | - | TRBV27 | CASSPYPYFEKLFF | TGTGCCAGCAGTCCCTACCCCTATTTTGAAAAACTGTTTTTT
14 | - | TRBJ2-7 | - | TRBV10-3 | CAISGPGGSYEQYF | TGTGCCATCAGTGGCCCAGGCGGGTCCTACGAGCAGTACTTC
15 | - | TRBJ1-6 | TRBD1 | TRBV9 | CASSARDRVGSPLHF | TGTGCCAGCAGCGCCCGCGACAGGGTTGGTTCACCCCTCCACTTT
14 | - | TRBJ1-4 | TRBD1 | TRBV29-1 | CSIGTGATNEKLFF | TGCAGCATCGGGACAGGGGCAACTAATGAAAAACTGTTTTTT